This TCR beta chain appears in the sequencing data of a study of blood T cell repertoires in COVID-19. Turning to the study itself: Both acute and convalescent COVID-19 samples were obtained from the United States, Italy and Spain. From T cells, B-cell-depleted T cells, or PBMCs came the material, which was cDNA or gDNA.

This CDR3 comprises 15 residues. CDR1 SGHTA and CDR2 FQGNSA come from the germline V gene. V lost 8 bases, J lost 6 bases, and 8 bases stayed unmatched. Original analysis: Amplification from reference gene primers served as the basis for estimated nucleated cell counts. TCRdb keeps only in-frame clones here, not all; method: immunoSEQ multiplex PCR. V and J calls and clone size are given by that table; D and trimming were obtained from the DNA. The data contain about 480,000 clones, about 88% of them singletons. Seattle enrolled patients during active infection and tracked them longitudinally. The clonotype was recovered from a man aged 18 to 29 with COVID-19, enrolled during active disease. The source material was peripheral blood. This rearrangement joins TRBV7-2 to TRBJ2-3; the match to TRBD2 covers 13 bases. CDR3 loop: CASGSGLAGLDTQYF. CDR3 sequence (DNA): TGTGCCAGCGGGTCGGGACTAGCGGGATTGGATACGCAGTATTTT.